This T cell receptor beta chain was documented in a study of CD8 T cells in ankylosing spondylitis (dated by TCRdb to about 2017). Regarding the complete study: The study profiled T cell receptor beta repertoires in healthy donors and ankylosing spondylitis patients to find disease-linked TCR variants. In total, the full study cohort was made up of 100 to 140 healthy donors and approximately 27 ankylosing spondylitis patients. Peripheral blood was sampled, and synovial fluid was additionally collected from ankylosing spondylitis patients. General findings and caveats noted by the study authors: A TCR beta motif of fewer than 10 highly homologous amino acid variants appeared characteristic of blood from ankylosing spondylitis patients. Some of the motif variants had been reported before in the synovial fluid and blood of reactive arthritis patients, a finding that suggests common disease-initiation mechanisms. The disease-linked clones had a CD8+ phenotype and were found at relatively low frequencies in peripheral blood. The disease-linked clones were reported as significantly enriched in matched synovial fluid samples from ankylosing spondylitis patients.

From its cysteine to its phenylalanine, the CDR3 spans 15 amino acids. Kept here is only the CDR3 DNA, which spans 45 bases and is read in frame from base 1. Taken from the germline V gene, the CDR1 and CDR2 loops are MGHRA and YSYEKL. V drops 0 bases and J drops 5 bases, leaving 10 bases in between. Sequencing took place on an Illumina HiSeq 2500. TCR beta libraries were prepared by quantitative 5'-RACE with molecular barcodes. The paper's processing steps were these. A new computational method based on a probabilistic model of VDJ rearrangement was used to identify disease-linked TCR variants. The raw public reads went through TCRdb reprocessing: fastp at Q25, MiXCR clone calling, in-frame beta chains kept. When rows share a CDR3 protein, they turn into one entry using the most common DNA and genes. TCRdb, rather than the study authors, made the V and J calls. The sample table lists around 340,000 distinct CDR3 sequences, more than 20% of them with a count of one. Roughly 14% of the sample is in the top ten clones.

This clonotype was seen more than once but under ten times. It has no known antigen specificity. There are no base qualities to consult, and no much larger clone falls within one base. Sequencing used blood, either unsorted or a sorted T cell fraction (not recorded which). The TCR originated in a male donor with ankylosing spondylitis or in good health (not recorded which). Recombination connected TRBV4-1 to TRBJ2-2; there is no confident call for the D gene. This receptor has the CDR3 CASSQELGWTGELFF. The bases read TGCGCCAGCAGCCAAGAATTGGGATGGACCGGGGAGCTGTTTTTT.